This T cell receptor beta chain was observed in a study of blood T cell repertoires in COVID-19. About the study: COVID-19 samples from acute and convalescent phases originated in the United States, Italy and Spain. T cells, B-cell-depleted T cells, or PBMCs provided the cDNA or gDNA that served as material.

Authors' methods: Amplifying reference gene primers gave estimates of nucleated cell counts. Only in-frame clones appear in the TCRdb table, and some are missing; sequencing was by immunoSEQ multiplex PCR. V, J and clone size were drawn from that table, and D and trimming were deduced from the DNA. The sample consists of 55,000 to 90,000 clones, about 90% of them appearing once. The germline gives CDR1 ENHRY, CDR2 SYGVKD. This CDR3 spans 13 amino acids. The V and J ends lost 8 bases and 8 bases, in that order; junction bases with no gene match: 2. This receptor was taken from a human donor with active COVID-19. The donor label of this sample is uncertain. Sequenced: peripheral blood. This chain joins TRBV10-3 and TRBJ1-6; 11 bases align to TRBD1. In DNA form, the CDR3 reads TGTGCCATCGGGGGACAGGGGGATTCACCCCTCCACTTT. It codes for CAIGGQGDSPLHF.